One and the same sample provided the 25 T cell receptor beta chains below, sequenced in a study of shared clonotypes between healthy human individuals. Repertoires were generated with immunoSEQ multiplex PCR, while TCRdb's copy carries only in-frame clones and drops some. The sample yields about 1.1 million clones, 78% seen once. Material: memory CD4+ T cells from PBMCs. The subset is: CD45RA-negative fraction. The receptors derive from a man between 18 and 35 years old in good health. Some clones in this sample may be carry-over from other donors' samples.

V and J are TRBV28 and TRBJ1-2, with TRBD1 as a possible D gene (5 bases). V dropped 3 bases and J dropped 7 bases, with 18 bases sitting between them. Germline values: CDR1 MDHEN, CDR2 SYDVKM. This CDR3 has 15 amino acids. The CDR3 is CASSLTGPGNGGYTF. CDR3 DNA sequence: TGTGCCAGCAGTTTGACGGGGCCAGGGAACGGTGGCTACACCTTC.

Concerning this clone: A read error may account for a junction end that differs from germline. The J gene is TRBJ1-5, the V gene TRBV30; no definite D call. This CDR3 is built from 13 residues. Per the germline V gene, CDR1 is GTSNPN and CDR2 is SVGIG (reference sequence). CDR3 bases: TGTGCCTGGAGTGCCTATAGCAATCAGCACCAGCATTTT. Its protein product is CAWSAYSNQHQHF.

Turning to this clone: This sample includes further DNA sequences coding for the same CDR3. The chain couples TRBV7-2 to TRBJ1-2, with D possibly being TRBD1 (5 bases). This CDR3 comprises 14 residues. V was trimmed by 5 bases and J by 2 bases, leaving 12 bases between them. The germline gives CDR1 SGHTA, CDR2 FQGNSA. The CDR3 coding sequence is TGTGCCAGCAGCCTTTTGGGGGTCAACTATGGCTACACCTTC. This sequence encodes CASSLLGVNYGYTF.

The rearrangement uses TRBV30 and TRBJ2-1, with unresolved D. CDR3 length: 13 residues. V was pared by 1 base and J by 0 bases, with 4 bases between. Germline V gene sequence: CDR1 GTSNPN, CDR2 SVGIG (reference sequence). This chain's CDR3 is CAWSEFSYNEQFF. CDR3 DNA: TGTGCCTGGAGTGAGTTCTCCTACAATGAGCAGTTCTTC.

This clone has more than one count but fewer than ten. A junction boundary mismatches the germline segment, possibly from a read error. The chain couples TRBV2 to TRBJ1-2; 7 nucleotides agree with TRBD1. Germline V gene lookup returns CDR1 SNHLY and CDR2 FYNNEI. The CDR3 is 14 amino acids. The CDR3 is CASSGDSAAYGCTF. The CDR3 coding sequence is TGTGCCAGCAGTGGGGACAGTGCGGCGTATGGCTGCACCTTC.

This clone was counted a few times. The gene calls are TRBV7-2 and TRBJ2-3; D assignment may be TRBD1 or TRBD2 (6 bases each). There are 15 residues in the CDR3. Germline CDR1 reads SGHTA; CDR2 reads FQGNSA. V was clipped by 5 bases and J by 4 bases, with 16 bases between them. CDR3 in DNA: TGTGCCAGCAGCCCAAGGGGGGAGTTTTCAGATACGCAGTATTTT. Protein product: CASSPRGEFSDTQYF.

This clone was observed at least ten times. The chain combines TRBV11-2 with TRBJ2-7; perhaps D is TRBD1 or TRBD2 (5 bases each). Germline lookup yields CDR1 SGHAT and CDR2 FQNNGV. This CDR3 spans 15 amino acids. The ends were cut back, 5 bases at V and 2 bases at J, with 16 bases in the middle. The CDR3 spells CASSVLDSRAYEQYF. As DNA, the CDR3 is TGTGCCAGCAGCGTACTAGACAGCAGAGCCTACGAGCAGTACTTC.

The rearrangement uses TRBV2 and TRBJ1-1; TRBD1 aligns across 8 bases. Germline V gene data show CDR1 as SNHLY and CDR2 as FYNNEI. The V segment lost 6 bases and the J segment 7 bases; nucleotides outside the gene matches: 7. The CDR3 length is 13 residues. CDR3 sequence reads: CASRRQGRDEAFF. The CDR3, as DNA: TGTGCCAGCAGAAGACAGGGGAGAGATGAAGCTTTCTTT.

This chain joins TRBV21-1 and TRBJ1-5; the DNA was not compared with TRBD1, the D call given in the table. TRBV21-1 is described as a pseudogene. The CDR3 has 12 residues. In nucleotides, the CDR3 is TGTGCCAGCAGCAAATCAGATCAGCCCCAGCATTTT. Amino acids: CASSKSDQPQHF.

The chain carries TRBV28 and TRBJ1-5, with D perhaps matching TRBD1 (6 bases). The CDR3 sequence is 11 residues long. V lost 11 bases to trimming and J lost 7 bases, with 12 bases between them. Looked up from germline, CDR1 is MDHEN and CDR2 is SYDVKM. CDR3: CAGGRGQPQHF. In DNA, the CDR3 is TGTGCCGGGGGGCGCGGGCAGCCCCAGCATTTT.

This chain uses TRBV11-3 with TRBJ2-3; the D is unclear. CDR3 size: 15 residues. Germline lookup yields CDR1 SGHNT and CDR2 YENEEA. V lost 3 bases and J lost 1, with 11 bases in between. The CDR3 spells CASSLGISGTDTQYF. CDR3 in DNA: TGTGCCAGCAGCTTGGGTATCTCGGGCACAGATACGCAGTATTTT. The full variable domain, in which reference TRBV11-3 and TRBJ2-3 provide the parts outside the CDR3, is EAGVVQSPRYKIIEKKQPVAFWCNPISGHNTLYWYLQNLGQGPELLIRYENEEAVDDSQLPKDRFSAERLKGVDSTLKIQPAELGDSAVYLCASSLGISGTDTQYFGPGTRLTVL.

The V call is TRBV15, the J call TRBJ1-2; no definite D call. V lost 4 bases, J lost 6 bases, and 21 bases lay in between. Germline assignment: CDR1 LNHNV and CDR2 YYDKDF (reference sequence). The CDR3 totals 16 residues. CDR3 nucleotides: TGTGCCACCAGCACCAGAGGAAGGTCCCACCTGGATGGCTACACCTTC. Translating it yields CATSTRGRSHLDGYTF.

The chain has TRBV28 and TRBJ1-3; 10 bases fit TRBD1. CDR1 and CDR2 from the germline V gene are MDHEN and SYDVKM. The CDR3 has 19 residues. J was trimmed by 0 bases and V by 7 bases; bases with no gene match: 15. In nucleotides, the CDR3 is TGTGCCAGCACCCGAAAGGGGGACAGGGGCCAATTCTCTGGAAACACCATATATTTT. It translates to CASTRKGDRGQFSGNTIYF. Filled out from reference TRBV28 and TRBJ1-3, the complete variable domain reads DVKVTQSSRYLVKRTGEKVFLECVQDMDHENMFWYRQDPGLGLRLIYFSYDVKMKEKGDIPEGYSVSREKKERFSLILESASTNQTSMYLCASTRKGDRGQFSGNTIYFGEGSWLTVV.

Here the CDR3 DNA reads TGTGCCAGCAACGGCGGCAGGGGGCGCGGCGGGGAGCTGTTTTTT. Translated, it gives CASNGGRGRGGELFF. The rearrangement uses TRBV28 and TRBJ2-2, with 8 bases lining up with TRBD1. Germline trimming cut 7 bases from V and 7 bases from J; bases unmatched to any gene: 11. This CDR3 spans 15 amino acids. CDR1 and CDR2 (germline): MDHEN, SYDVKM.

The chain combines TRBV28 with TRBJ2-3; 8 bases match TRBD2. CDR1 is MDHEN, CDR2 SYDVKM, per germline. The CDR3 is 15 residues long. Trimming took 5 bases from V and 0 from J; bases not matched to a gene: 4. CDR3 sequence: CASSQAGASTDTQYF. The CDR3 DNA reads TGTGCCAGCAGTCAAGCGGGGGCTAGCACAGATACGCAGTATTTT. Full variable domain (remainder filled in from reference TRBV28 and TRBJ2-3): DVKVTQSSRYLVKRTGEKVFLECVQDMDHENMFWYRQDPGLGLRLIYFSYDVKMKEKGDIPEGYSVSREKKERFSLILESASTNQTSMYLCASSQAGASTDTQYFGPGTRLTVL.

This chain joins TRBV6-5 and TRBJ1-3; unclear D gene. Trimming shortened V by 0 bases and J by 4 bases, and 7 bases separated the two germline ends. The CDR3 has 14 residues. Germline CDR1 and CDR2: MNHEY and SVGAGI. CDR3 coding DNA: TGTGCCAGCAGTTACTCCGAGACCGGAAACACCATATATTTT. Translated: CASSYSETGNTIYF.

The genes are TRBV28 and TRBJ1-4; D call uncertain. CDR1 is MDHEN and CDR2 is SYDVKM in the germline V gene. The ends were cut back, 3 bases at V and 5 bases at J, with 16 bases in the middle. The CDR3 length is 16 residues. The CDR3 sequence is CASSLLSSGANEKLFF. The CDR3 nucleotides read TGTGCCAGCAGTTTGCTCAGTTCTGGTGCAAATGAAAAACTGTTTTTT. The variable domain in full, completed from reference TRBV28 and TRBJ1-4, reads DVKVTQSSRYLVKRTGEKVFLECVQDMDHENMFWYRQDPGLGLRLIYFSYDVKMKEKGDIPEGYSVSREKKERFSLILESASTNQTSMYLCASSLLSSGANEKLFFGSGTQLSVL.

A single count supports this clone. This chain uses TRBV5-1 with TRBJ2-5, with 8 nucleotides matching TRBD2. Germline loops: CDR1 SGHRS, CDR2 YFSETQ. Trimming cost V 7 bases and J 5 bases; bases outside gene matches: 10. There are 14 residues in the CDR3. Written as DNA, the CDR3 is TGCGCCAGCCGCCCGGGGGGGGCTGGGGAGACCCAGTACTTC. Amino acid sequence: CASRPGGAGETQYF.

The rearrangement uses TRBV10-3 and TRBJ2-7; 14 positions match TRBD2. This CDR3 contains 16 residues. Trimming cost V 6 bases and J 3 bases; bases outside gene matches: 7. Germline CDR1 is ENHRY and CDR2 is SYGVKD. As DNA, the CDR3 is TGTGCCATCAGCGTGACTAGCGGGAGGGGACGCTACGAGCAGTACTTC. Its translation: CAISVTSGRGRYEQYF.

V is TRBV5-6 and J is TRBJ2-7; 7 positions agree with TRBD1. The germline V gene has CDR1 SGHDT and CDR2 YYEEEE. The CDR3 runs to 13 residues. Trimming took 2 bases from V and 5 from J; bases not matched to a gene: 4. The CDR3, as DNA: TGTGCCAGCAGCTTTAGACAGGGTAACGAGCAGTACTTC. It specifies CASSFRQGNEQYF.

The rearrangement links TRBV27 to TRBJ1-2; D possibly corresponds to TRBD1 (6 bases). Germline CDR1 and CDR2: MNHEY and SMNVEV (reference sequence). The CDR3 extends over 15 amino acids. Trimming shortened V by 7 bases and J by 5 bases, and 20 bases separated the two germline ends. The CDR3 here is CASINRGSPTYGYTF. The CDR3 DNA reads TGTGCCAGCATTAATAGGGGGTCCCCCACTTATGGCTACACCTTC.

Concerning this clone itself: A much larger clone differs by one base, so this may be a read error. J is TRBJ2-5 and V is TRBV6-5, with 7 bases fitting TRBD1. The CDR3 spans 14 residues. Germline CDR1 MNHEY, CDR2 SVGAGI. The CDR3 region is CTSSYEQGVGTQYF. DNA for the CDR3: TGTACCAGCAGTTACGAGCAGGGGGTCGGGACCCAGTACTTC.

The chain couples TRBV7-3 to TRBJ2-5, with D perhaps TRBD1 (5 bases). The CDR3 consists of 13 residues. Trimming removed 5 bases from V and 5 bases from J, with 12 bases in between. Germline V gives CDR1 SGHTA, CDR2 FQGTGA. In DNA form, the CDR3 reads TGTGCCAGCAGCCCCTCGACAGTTGAGACCCAGTACTTC. It yields the protein CASSPSTVETQYF.

The gene calls are TRBV28 and TRBJ2-7; D might be TRBD1 (6 bases). The CDR3 contains 14 residues. The germline gives CDR1 MDHEN, CDR2 SYDVKM. V was shortened by 8 bases and J by 2 bases, with 16 bases between the two germline ends. Here the CDR3 DNA reads TGTGCCAGCGGATCCGGGACACCTACCTACGAGCAGTACTTC. Translation gives CASGSGTPTYEQYF.

The V and J genes are TRBV7-9 and TRBJ1-3, with 9 bases lining up with TRBD1. Losses at the gene ends were 0 bases for V and 2 bases for J; bases not matched to a gene: 2. Germline V gives CDR1 SEHNR, CDR2 FQNEAQ (reference sequence). This CDR3 has 16 residues. CDR3 residues: CASSLATGGAGNTIYF. Here the CDR3 DNA reads TGTGCCAGCAGCTTAGCGACAGGGGGAGCTGGAAACACCATATATTTT.